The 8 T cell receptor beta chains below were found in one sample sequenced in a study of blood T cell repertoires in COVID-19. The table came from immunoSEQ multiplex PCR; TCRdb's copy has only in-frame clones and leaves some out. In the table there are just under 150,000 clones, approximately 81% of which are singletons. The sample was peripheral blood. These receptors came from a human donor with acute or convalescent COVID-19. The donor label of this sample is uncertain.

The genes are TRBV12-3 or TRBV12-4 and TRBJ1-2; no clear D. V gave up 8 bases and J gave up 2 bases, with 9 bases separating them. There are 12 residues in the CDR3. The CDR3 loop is CASGRENYGYTF. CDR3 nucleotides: TGTGCCAGCGGAAGGGAGAACTATGGCTACACCTTC.

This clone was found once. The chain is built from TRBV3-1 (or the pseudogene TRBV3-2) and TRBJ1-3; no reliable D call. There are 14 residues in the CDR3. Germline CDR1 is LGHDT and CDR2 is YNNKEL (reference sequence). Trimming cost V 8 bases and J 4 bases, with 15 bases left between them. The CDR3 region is CASGLSVLGNTIYF. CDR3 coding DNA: TGTGCCAGCGGCCTTTCGGTCCTGGGAAACACCATATATTTT.

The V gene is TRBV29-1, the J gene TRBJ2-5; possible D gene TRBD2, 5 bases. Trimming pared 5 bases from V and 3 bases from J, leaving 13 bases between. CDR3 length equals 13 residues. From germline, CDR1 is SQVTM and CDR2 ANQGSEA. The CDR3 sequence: CSVFEGWKETQYF. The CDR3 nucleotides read TGCAGCGTTTTCGAGGGATGGAAAGAGACCCAGTACTTC.

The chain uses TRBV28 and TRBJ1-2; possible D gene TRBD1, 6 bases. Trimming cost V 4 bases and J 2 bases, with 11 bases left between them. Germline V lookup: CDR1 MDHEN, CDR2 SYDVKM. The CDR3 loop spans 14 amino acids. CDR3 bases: TGTGCCAGCAGTTCGACAGGAATCAACTATGGCTACACCTTC. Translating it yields CASSSTGINYGYTF.

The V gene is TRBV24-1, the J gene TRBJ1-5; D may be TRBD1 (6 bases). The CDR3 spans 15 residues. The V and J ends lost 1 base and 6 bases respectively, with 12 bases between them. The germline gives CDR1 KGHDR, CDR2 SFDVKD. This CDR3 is CATSDFQGRGQPQHF. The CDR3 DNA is TGTGCCACCAGTGATTTTCAGGGGAGGGGTCAGCCCCAGCATTTT.

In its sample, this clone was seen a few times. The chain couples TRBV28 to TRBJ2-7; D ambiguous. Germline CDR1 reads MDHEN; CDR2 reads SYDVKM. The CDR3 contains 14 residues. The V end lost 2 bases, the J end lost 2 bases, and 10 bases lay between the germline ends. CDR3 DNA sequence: TGTGCCAGCAGTTTACGAGGCGGCGCCTACGAGCAGTACTTC. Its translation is CASSLRGGAYEQYF.

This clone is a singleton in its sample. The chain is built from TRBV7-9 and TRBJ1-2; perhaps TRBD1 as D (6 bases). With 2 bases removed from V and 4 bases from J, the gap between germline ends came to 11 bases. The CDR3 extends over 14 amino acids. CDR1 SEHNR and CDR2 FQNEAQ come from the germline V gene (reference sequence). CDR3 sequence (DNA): TGTGCCAGCAGCTTACTCACAGGGACCTATGGCTACACCTTC. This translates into CASSLLTGTYGYTF.

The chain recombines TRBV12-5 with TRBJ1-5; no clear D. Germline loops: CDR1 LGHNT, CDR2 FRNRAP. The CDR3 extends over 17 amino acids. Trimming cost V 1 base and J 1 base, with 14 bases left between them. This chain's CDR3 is CASGLGGFPDSNQPQHF. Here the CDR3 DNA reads TGTGCTAGTGGTTTGGGCGGGTTCCCAGACAGCAATCAGCCCCAGCATTTT.